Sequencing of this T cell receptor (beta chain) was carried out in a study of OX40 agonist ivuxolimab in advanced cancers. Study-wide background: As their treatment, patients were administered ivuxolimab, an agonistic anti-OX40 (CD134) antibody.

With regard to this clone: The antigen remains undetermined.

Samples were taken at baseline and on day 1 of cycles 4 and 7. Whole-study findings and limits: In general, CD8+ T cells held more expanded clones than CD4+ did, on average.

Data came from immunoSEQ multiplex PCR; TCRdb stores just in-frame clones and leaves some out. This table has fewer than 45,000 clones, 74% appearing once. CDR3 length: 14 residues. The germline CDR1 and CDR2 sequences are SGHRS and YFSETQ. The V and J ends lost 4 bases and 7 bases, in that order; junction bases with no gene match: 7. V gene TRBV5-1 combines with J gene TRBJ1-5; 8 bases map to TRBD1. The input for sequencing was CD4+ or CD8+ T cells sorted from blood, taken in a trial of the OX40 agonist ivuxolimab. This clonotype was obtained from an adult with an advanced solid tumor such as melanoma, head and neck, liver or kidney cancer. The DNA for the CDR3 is TGCGCCAGCAGCACAGGACAGGGAGGGCAGCCCCAGCATTTT. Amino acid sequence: CASSTGQGGQPQHF.